The 8 T cell receptor beta chains below come from one sample, sequenced in a study of glioma-infiltrating T cells after dendritic cell vaccination. TCRdb keeps only in-frame clones here, not all; method: immunoSEQ multiplex PCR. The sample holds around 73,000 clones, about four fifths seen once. Source: blood, taken before dendritic cell vaccination. The receptor set was obtained from a human donor with glioblastoma.

The V and J genes are TRBV6-4 and TRBJ2-3, with 11 bases lining up with TRBD2. The CDR3 is 16 amino acids. Germline-derived CDR1 and CDR2 are MRHNA and SNTAGT. With V trimmed by 1 base and J by 0 bases, 0 bases remained unmatched. Written as DNA, the CDR3 is TGTGCCAGCAGTGACTTAGCGGGGGGGAGCACAGATACGCAGTATTTT. It specifies CASSDLAGGSTDTQYF.

V and J are TRBV6-5 and TRBJ1-2, with 7 bases lining up with TRBD1. Looked up from germline, CDR1 is MNHEY and CDR2 is SVGAGI. The CDR3 covers 14 residues. Losses at the gene ends were 5 bases for V and 7 bases for J; bases not matched to a gene: 10. CDR3 DNA: TGTGCCAGCAGTCTCCAACAGGGGCTGCCTGGCTACACCTTC. It translates to CASSLQQGLPGYTF.

V usage is TRBV25-1 and J usage is TRBJ2-1, with a tentative D call TRBD1 (5 bases). The germline CDR1 and CDR2 sequences are MGHDK and SYGVNS. Trimming cost V 3 bases and J 6 bases, with 21 bases left between them. CDR3 size: 17 residues. The CDR3: CASSDGPGQGKGNEQFF. The CDR3 nucleotides read TGTGCCAGCAGTGATGGCCCCGGGCAGGGCAAGGGCAATGAGCAGTTCTTC.

This chain connects TRBV7-2 to TRBJ1-5; D gene uncertain. From germline, CDR1 is SGHTA and CDR2 FQGNSA. V was pared by 4 bases and J by 7 bases, with 11 bases between. This CDR3 is 13 amino acids long. The DNA of the CDR3 is TGTGCCAGCAGCTCCCGCGGCCTACAGCCCCAGCATTTT. Translated, it gives CASSSRGLQPQHF.

This rearrangement joins TRBV10-2 to TRBJ2-1; the match to TRBD2 covers 10 bases. CDR1 and CDR2 from the germline V gene are WSHSY and SAAADI. This CDR3 has 11 residues. J was trimmed by 10 bases and V by 7 bases; bases with no gene match: 1. The CDR3 protein is CASMTSGEQFF. The CDR3, as DNA: TGCGCCAGCATGACTAGCGGGGAGCAGTTCTTC.

The rearrangement links TRBV19 to TRBJ1-1; no definite D call. The CDR3 consists of 14 residues. The germline CDR1 and CDR2 sequences are LNHDA and SQIVND (reference sequence). The V and J ends lost 5 bases and 0 bases respectively, with 10 bases between them. CDR3 coding DNA: TGTGCCAGTAGTCGGTGGAGCATGAACACTGAAGCTTTCTTT. Its protein product is CASSRWSMNTEAFF.

The chain recombines TRBV11-1 with TRBJ1-2, with D possibly matching TRBD1 (5 bases). Germline V gives CDR1 SGHAT, CDR2 FQDESV (reference sequence). V lost 5 bases and J 2 bases, leaving 12 bases between the germline ends. This CDR3 region has 14 residues. The CDR3 region is CASSIRGGNYGYTF. CDR3 in DNA: TGTGCCAGCAGCATCCGGGGGGGAAACTATGGCTACACCTTC.

The V gene is TRBV19, the J gene TRBJ1-1; D may be TRBD1 (5 bases). The CDR3 consists of 16 residues. Germline V gives CDR1 LNHDA, CDR2 SQIVND (reference sequence). Trimming removed 5 bases at V and 0 bases at J, with 16 bases between. CDR3 DNA sequence: TGTGCCAGTAGTTACAATCGGGGGTCGGTGAACACTGAAGCTTTCTTT. Protein product: CASSYNRGSVNTEAFF.